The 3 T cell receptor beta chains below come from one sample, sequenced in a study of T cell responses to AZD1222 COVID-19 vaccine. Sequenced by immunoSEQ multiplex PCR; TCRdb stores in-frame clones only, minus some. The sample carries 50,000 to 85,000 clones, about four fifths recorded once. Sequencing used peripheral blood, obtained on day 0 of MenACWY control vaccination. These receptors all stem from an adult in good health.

The CDR3 nucleotides are TGTGCCAGCAGTGAAAGAGCGGGGGGCCATAATGAGCAGTTCTTC. Protein sequence: CASSERAGGHNEQFF. V usage is TRBV2 and J usage is TRBJ2-1; TRBD2 matches 9 bases. The CDR3 consists of 15 residues. Per the germline V gene, CDR1 is SNHLY and CDR2 is FYNNEI. V gave up 2 bases and J gave up 7 bases; unmatched junction bases: 6.

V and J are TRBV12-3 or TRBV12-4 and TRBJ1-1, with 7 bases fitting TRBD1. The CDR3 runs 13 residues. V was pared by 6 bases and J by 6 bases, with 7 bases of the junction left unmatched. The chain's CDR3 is CASSLGQVAEAFF. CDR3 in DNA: TGTGCCAGCAGCCTAGGACAGGTAGCTGAAGCTTTCTTT.

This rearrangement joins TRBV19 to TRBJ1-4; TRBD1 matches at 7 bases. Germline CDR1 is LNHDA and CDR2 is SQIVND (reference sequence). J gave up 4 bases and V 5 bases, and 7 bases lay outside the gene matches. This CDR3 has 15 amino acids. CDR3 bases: TGTGCCAGTAGTGCCTCCGGGACAGATAATGAAAAACTGTTTTTT. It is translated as CASSASGTDNEKLFF.